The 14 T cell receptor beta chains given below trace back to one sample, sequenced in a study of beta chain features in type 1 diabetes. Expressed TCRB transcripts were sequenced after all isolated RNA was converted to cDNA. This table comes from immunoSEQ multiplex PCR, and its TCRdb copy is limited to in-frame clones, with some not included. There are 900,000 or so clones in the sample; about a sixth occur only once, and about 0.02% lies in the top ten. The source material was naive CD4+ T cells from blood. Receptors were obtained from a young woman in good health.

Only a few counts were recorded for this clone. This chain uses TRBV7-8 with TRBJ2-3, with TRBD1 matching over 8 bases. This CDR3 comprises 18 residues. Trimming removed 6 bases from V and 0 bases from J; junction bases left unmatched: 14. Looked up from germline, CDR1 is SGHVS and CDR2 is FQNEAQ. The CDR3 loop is CASRFAGTGRLSTDTQYF. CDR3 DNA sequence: TGTGCCAGCAGGTTCGCCGGGACAGGTAGATTGAGCACAGATACGCAGTATTTT.

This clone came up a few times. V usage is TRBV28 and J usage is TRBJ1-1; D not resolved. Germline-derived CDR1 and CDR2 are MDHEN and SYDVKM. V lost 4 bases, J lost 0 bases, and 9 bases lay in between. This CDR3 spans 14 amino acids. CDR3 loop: CASSSASVNTEAFF. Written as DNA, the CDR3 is TGTGCCAGCAGTTCAGCCTCAGTGAACACTGAAGCTTTCTTT.

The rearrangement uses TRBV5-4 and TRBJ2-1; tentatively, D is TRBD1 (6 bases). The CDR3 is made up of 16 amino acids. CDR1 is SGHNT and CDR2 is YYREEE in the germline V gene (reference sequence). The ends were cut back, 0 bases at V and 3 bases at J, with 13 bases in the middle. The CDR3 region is CASSLARQVDYNEQFF. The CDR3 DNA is TGTGCCAGCAGCTTGGCCCGACAGGTCGACTACAATGAGCAGTTCTTC.

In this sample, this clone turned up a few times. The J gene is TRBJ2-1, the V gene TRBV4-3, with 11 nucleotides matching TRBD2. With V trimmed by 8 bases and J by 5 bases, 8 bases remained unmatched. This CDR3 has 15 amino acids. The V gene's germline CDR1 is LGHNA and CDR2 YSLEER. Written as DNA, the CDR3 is TGCGCCAGCCGAAGGGGACTAGCGGAAGACAATGAGCAGTTCTTC. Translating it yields CASRRGLAEDNEQFF.

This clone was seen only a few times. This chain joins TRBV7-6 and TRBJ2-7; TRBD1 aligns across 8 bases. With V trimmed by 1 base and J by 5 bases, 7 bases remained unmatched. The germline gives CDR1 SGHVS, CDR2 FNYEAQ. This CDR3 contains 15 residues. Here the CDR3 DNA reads TGTGCCAGCAGCTTAGTGGGACAGGAGATCCACGAGCAGTACTTC. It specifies CASSLVGQEIHEQYF. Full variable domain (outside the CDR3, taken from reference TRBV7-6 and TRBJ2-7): GAGVSQSPRYKVTKRGQDVALRCDPISGHVSLYWYRQALGQGPEFLTYFNYEAQQDKSGLPNDRFSAERPEGSISTLTIQRTEQRDSAMYRCASSLVGQEIHEQYFGPGTRLTVT.

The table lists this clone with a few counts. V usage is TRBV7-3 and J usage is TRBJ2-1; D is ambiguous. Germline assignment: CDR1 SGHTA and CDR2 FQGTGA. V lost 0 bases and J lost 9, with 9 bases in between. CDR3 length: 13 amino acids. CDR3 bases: TGTGCCAGCAGCTTAACCGTTAGGAGTGAGCAGTTCTTC. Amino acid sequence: CASSLTVRSEQFF.

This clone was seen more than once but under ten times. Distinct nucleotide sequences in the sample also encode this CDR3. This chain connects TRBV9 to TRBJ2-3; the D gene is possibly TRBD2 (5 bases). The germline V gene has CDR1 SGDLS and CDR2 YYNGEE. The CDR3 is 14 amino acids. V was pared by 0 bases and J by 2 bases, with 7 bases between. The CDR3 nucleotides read TGTGCCAGCAGCGTAGCGGGAATCACAGATACGCAGTATTTT. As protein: CASSVAGITDTQYF.

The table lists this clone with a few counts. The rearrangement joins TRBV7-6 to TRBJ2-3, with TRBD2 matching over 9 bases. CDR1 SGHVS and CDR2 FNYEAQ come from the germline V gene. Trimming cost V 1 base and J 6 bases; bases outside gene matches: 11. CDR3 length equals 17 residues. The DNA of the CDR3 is TGTGCCAGCAGCTTAGACAACGGCGGGAGGGCCCCCGATACGCAGTATTTT. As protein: CASSLDNGGRAPDTQYF.

The CDR3 sequence is CASSSGTDSYSNQPQHF. The CDR3 DNA sequence: TGTGCCAGCAGCTCCGGGACGGATTCTTATAGCAATCAGCCCCAGCATTTT. The chain recombines TRBV7-9 with TRBJ1-5; TRBD1 might be the D (5 bases). The CDR3 spans 17 residues. Germline-derived CDR1 and CDR2 are SEHNR and FQNEAQ (reference sequence). The ends were cut back, 4 bases at V and 0 bases at J, with 16 bases in the middle.

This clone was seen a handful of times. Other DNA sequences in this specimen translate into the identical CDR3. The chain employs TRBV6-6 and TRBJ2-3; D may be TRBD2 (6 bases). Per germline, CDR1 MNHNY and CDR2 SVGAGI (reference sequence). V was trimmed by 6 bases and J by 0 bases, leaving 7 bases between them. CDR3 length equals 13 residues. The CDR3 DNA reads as TGTGCCAGCAGGGGGACTAGCACAGATACGCAGTATTTT. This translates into CASRGTSTDTQYF.

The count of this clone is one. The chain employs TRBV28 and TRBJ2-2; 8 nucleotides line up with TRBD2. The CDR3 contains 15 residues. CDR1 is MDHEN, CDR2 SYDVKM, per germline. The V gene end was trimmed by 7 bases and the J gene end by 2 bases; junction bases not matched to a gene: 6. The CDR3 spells CASTPGGGNTGELFF. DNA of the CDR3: TGTGCCAGCACCCCCGGGGGGGGCAACACCGGGGAGCTGTTTTTT.

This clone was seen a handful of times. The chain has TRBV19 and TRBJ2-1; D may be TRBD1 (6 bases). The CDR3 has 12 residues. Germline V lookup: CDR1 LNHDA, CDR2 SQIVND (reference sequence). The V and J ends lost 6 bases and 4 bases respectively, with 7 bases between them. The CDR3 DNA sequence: TGTGCCAGTAGACAGGGATACAATGAGCAGTTCTTC. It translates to CASRQGYNEQFF.

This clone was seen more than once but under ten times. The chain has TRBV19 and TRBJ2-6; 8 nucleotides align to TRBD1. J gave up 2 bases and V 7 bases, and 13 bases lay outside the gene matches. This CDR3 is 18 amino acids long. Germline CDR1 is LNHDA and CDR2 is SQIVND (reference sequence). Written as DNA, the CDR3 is TGTGCCAGTACTATCACCGGGACAGGAACGCCTGGGGCCAACGTCCTGACTTTC. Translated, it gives CASTITGTGTPGANVLTF.

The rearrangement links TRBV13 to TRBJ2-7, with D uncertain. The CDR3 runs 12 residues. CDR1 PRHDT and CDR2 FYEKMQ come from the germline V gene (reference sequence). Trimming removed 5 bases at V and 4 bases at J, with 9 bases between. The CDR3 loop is CASSTRKYEQYF. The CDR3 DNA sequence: TGTGCCAGCAGCACAAGGAAGTACGAGCAGTACTTC.